Listed below are T cell receptor beta chains from one sample, sequenced in a study of immune reconstitution after stem cell transplant in scleroderma. Each CDR3 protein gets one entry after TCRdb re-called the RT-PCR reads with MiXCR. The sample has a few thousand distinct CDR3 sequences, 3.6% seen once. The biological material was taken before or after autologous hematopoietic stem cell transplantation (not recorded which). The receptors derive from a human donor with systemic sclerosis. Both conserved end residues are part of each CDR3. Each record gives: J gene, clone size, D gene, V gene, CDR3 DNA, CDR3 protein. The D gene is left open where the match is weak. Where a row states a size, it is once, few, many or the class of an expanded clone; other rows omit it.

J: TRBJ1-2; size: NA; D: NA; V: TRBV5-6; DNA: TGTGCCAGCAGCCCGACAGACTTCTATGGCTACACCTTC; CDR3: CASSPTDFYGYTF
J: TRBJ2-2; size: once; D: NA; V: TRBV5-8; DNA: TGTGCCAGCAGCTTCCGAAAGGGCGCGAACACCGGGGAGCTGTTTTTT; CDR3: CASSFRKGANTGELFF
J: TRBJ2-6; size: many; D: NA; V: TRBV7-8; DNA: TGTGCCAGCAGACCACAGGTCTCTGGGGCCAACGTCCTGACTTTC; CDR3: CASRPQVSGANVLTF
J: TRBJ1-1; size: medium-sized; D: TRBD1; V: TRBV20-1; DNA: TGCAGTGCTACCGGGACAGCCTCCTGGAGTCTCACTGAAGCTTTCTTT; CDR3: CSATGTASWSLTEAFF
J: TRBJ2-1; size: medium-sized; D: TRBD2; V: TRBV27; DNA: TGTGCCAGCAGTAATAATTTCGGGGGGGCGGGTGAGCAGTTCTTC; CDR3: CASSNNFGGAGEQFF
J: TRBJ2-3; size: medium-sized; D: TRBD2; V: TRBV29-1; DNA: TGCAGCGTTGAGCTTAGCGGGAGTGCAGATACGCAGTATTTT; CDR3: CSVELSGSADTQYF
J: TRBJ1-1; size: medium-sized; D: NA; V: TRBV29-1; DNA: TGCAGCGTGCAGGGGTTGGGGGTCGAGATGAACACTGAAGCTTTCTTT; CDR3: CSVQGLGVEMNTEAFF
J: TRBJ2-2; size: medium-sized; D: TRBD2; V: TRBV7-2; DNA: TGTGCCAGCAGCCTCCAATCATATACTAGCGGCACCGGGGAGCTGTTTTTT; CDR3: CASSLQSYTSGTGELFF
J: TRBJ2-7; size: medium-sized; D: NA; V: TRBV20-1; DNA: TGCAGTGCTTTATCGGCGCAGGTTTCCTACGAGCAGTACTTC; CDR3: CSALSAQVSYEQYF
J: TRBJ1-1; size: medium-sized; D: NA; V: TRBV2; DNA: TGTGCCAGCAGGTACAGGAAACTGAACACTGAAGCTTTCTTT; CDR3: CASRYRKLNTEAFF
J: TRBJ2-1; size: medium-sized; D: TRBD1; V: TRBV7-8; DNA: TGTGCCAGCAGCTCGCAGGAGGGGACAGGGAATGAGCAGTTCTTC; CDR3: CASSSQEGTGNEQFF
J: TRBJ1-5; size: many; D: NA; V: TRBV6-5; DNA: TGTACCAGCAGCCCCTCAGTGGGTAGACGCAATCAGCCCCAGCATTTT; CDR3: CTSSPSVGRRNQPQHF
J: TRBJ1-5; size: medium-sized; D: NA; V: TRBV6-6; DNA: TGTGCCAGCAGGCCCTGGGACCTTGATAGCAATCAGCCCCAGCATTTT; CDR3: CASRPWDLDSNQPQHF
J: TRBJ2-5; size: medium-sized; D: NA; V: TRBV7-6; DNA: TGTGCCAGCAGCTCCGTCGGCGGGAATGACGCAACCCAGTACTTC; CDR3: CASSSVGGNDATQYF
J: TRBJ1-4; size: medium-sized; D: NA; V: TRBV20-1; DNA: TGCAGTGCTTTAGACCGCAGGACAACTAATGAAAAACTGTTTTTT; CDR3: CSALDRRTTNEKLFF
J: TRBJ2-5; size: medium-sized; D: TRBD2; V: TRBV7-2; DNA: TGTGCCAGCAGCCGACAACCTTCTAGCGGCCAAGAGACCCAGTACTTC; CDR3: CASSRQPSSGQETQYF
J: TRBJ1-2; size: medium-sized; D: TRBD1; V: TRBV5-4; DNA: TGTGCCAGCAGCCTCGGGACAGGGAGTAACTATGGCTACACCTTC; CDR3: CASSLGTGSNYGYTF
J: TRBJ2-3; size: medium-sized; D: TRBD2; V: TRBV7-8; DNA: TGTGCCAGCAGCTTAGACGGGGGGGAATATACGCAGTATTTT; CDR3: CASSLDGGEYTQYF
J: TRBJ1-1; size: medium-sized; D: TRBD1; V: TRBV19; DNA: TGTGCCAGTAGCGGACAGGGTGCGGTCGGGAACACTGAAGCTTTCTTT; CDR3: CASSGQGAVGNTEAFF
J: TRBJ1-2; size: medium-sized; D: NA; V: TRBV20-1; DNA: TGCAGTCCCTCTATGGGTCGCAGGGACGATGGCTACACCTTC; CDR3: CSPSMGRRDDGYTF
J: TRBJ2-5; size: medium-sized; D: NA; V: TRBV20-1; DNA: TGCAGTGCAGGACTGACGCAAGAGACCCAGTACTTC; CDR3: CSAGLTQETQYF
J: TRBJ1-4; size: medium-sized; D: NA; V: TRBV9; DNA: TGTGCCAGCAGCGTGGGGGGGGATAATGAAAAACTGTTTTTT; CDR3: CASSVGGDNEKLFF
J: TRBJ2-1; size: medium-sized; D: NA; V: TRBV11-3; DNA: TGTGCCAGCAGCTTACTAGGGGATGAGCAGTTCTTC; CDR3: CASSLLGDEQFF
J: TRBJ1-3; size: medium-sized; D: NA; V: TRBV7-8; DNA: TGTGCCAGCAGCTTAGATACGGTGGGAATCGGAAACACCATATATTTT; CDR3: CASSLDTVGIGNTIYF
J: TRBJ2-3; size: medium-sized; D: NA; V: TRBV7-3; DNA: TGTGCCAGCAGTTTAGGGTTAGCTGGGACAGATACGCAGTATTTT; CDR3: CASSLGLAGTDTQYF
J: TRBJ2-3; size: medium-sized; D: TRBD2; V: TRBV5-6; DNA: TGTGCCAGCAGCTTGTTGGGCGGGGGGGCCGGTGTAGATACGCAGTATTTT; CDR3: CASSLLGGGAGVDTQYF